These T cell receptor beta chains were read from a single sample in a study of glioma-infiltrating T cells after dendritic cell vaccination. Libraries were prepared by immunoSEQ multiplex PCR; TCRdb keeps only in-frame clonotypes and omits some of them. The sample shows tens of thousands of clones, about 81% of them seen only once. The sequences come from blood, collected after dendritic cell vaccination. These TCRs come from a human donor with glioblastoma. CDR3s include the opening cysteine and the closing phenylalanine or tryptophan.

J: TRBJ1-5; length: 17; V: TRBV19; CDR3: CASQTAEVLYSNQPQHF
J: TRBJ1-2; length: 14; V: TRBV28; CDR3: CASSLTDSNYGYTF
J: TRBJ2-2; length: 16; V: TRBV5-1; CDR3: CASSLQAGVRTGELFF
J: TRBJ2-3; length: 14; V: TRBV9; CDR3: CASSVFSGTDTQYF
J: TRBJ2-2; length: 17; V: TRBV27; CDR3: CASRRTGTVENTGELFF
J: TRBJ2-3; length: 12; V: TRBV7-6; CDR3: CASSTIERTQYF
J: TRBJ2-1; length: 15; V: TRBV27; CDR3: CASSLGTPDYNEQFF
J: TRBJ2-2; length: 16; V: TRBV6-1; CDR3: CASSDVAGGYTGELFF
J: TRBJ1-2; length: 11; V: TRBV2; CDR3: CASSDLYGYTF
J: TRBJ2-4; length: 16; V: TRBV14; CDR3: CASSPNTQISKNIQYF
J: TRBJ2-3; length: 14; V: TRBV7-2; CDR3: CASSIDRLTDTQYF
J: TRBJ1-1; length: 13; V: TRBV5-1; CDR3: CASRDRGNTEAFF
J: TRBJ2-3; length: 16; V: TRBV7-6; CDR3: CASSPLLAGETDTQYF
J: TRBJ1-2; length: 11; V: TRBV20-1; CDR3: CSARGETGYTF